These 14 T cell receptor beta chains were sequenced from one sample in a study of blood T cell repertoires in COVID-19. The data were produced by immunoSEQ multiplex PCR, yet TCRdb's version contains in-frame clones alone and is incomplete. There are a few hundred thousand clones in the sample; 70% to 90% occur only once, and 6.5% to 9.5% lies in the top ten. Sequencing used PBMCs or T cells enriched from blood (not recorded which). Receptor source: a woman aged 55-70 years who had recovered from COVID-19.

This chain links TRBV5-1 with TRBJ2-5; 7 bases fit TRBD1. This CDR3 spans 16 amino acids. Germline-derived CDR1 and CDR2 are SGHRS and YFSETQ. The J segment lost 2 bases and the V segment lost 0 bases, leaving 7 bases of the junction unmatched. DNA for the CDR3: TGCGCCAGCAGCTTGGTAGGGGGCTTGGGGCAAGAGACCCAGTACTTC. It is translated as CASSLVGGLGQETQYF.

The chain couples TRBV6-5 to TRBJ2-7; 7 bases are shared with TRBD2. The CDR3 has 14 residues. Germline-derived CDR1 and CDR2 are MNHEY and SVGAGI. Germline trimming cut 8 bases from V and 0 bases from J; bases unmatched to any gene: 7. CDR3 in DNA: TGTGCCAGCGGGCGGGGGTCGGGCTCCTACGAGCAGTACGTC. Its protein is CASGRGSGSYEQYV.

The genes are TRBV13 and TRBJ1-4; D possibly corresponds to TRBD1 (5 bases). Germline values: CDR1 PRHDT, CDR2 FYEKMQ (reference sequence). The V and J ends lost 5 bases and 4 bases respectively, with 11 bases between them. The CDR3 contains 14 residues. CDR3 loop: CASSRRGFNEKLFF. CDR3 DNA sequence: TGTGCCAGCAGCAGAAGGGGCTTTAATGAAAAACTGTTTTTT.

This chain uses TRBV6-5 with TRBJ1-2; 8 bases align to TRBD1. The CDR3 loop spans 14 amino acids. Germline trimming cut 4 bases from V and 8 bases from J; bases unmatched to any gene: 9. Germline V lookup: CDR1 MNHEY, CDR2 SVGAGI. DNA of the CDR3: TGTGCCAGCAGTTCTTACGAGACAGGGGTAGGCTACACCTTC. This codes for CASSSYETGVGYTF.

The count of this clone is one. The J gene is TRBJ2-1, the V gene TRBV25-1; 9 nucleotides line up with TRBD2. V was pared by 11 bases and J by 0 bases, with 14 bases of the junction left unmatched. The CDR3 has 17 residues. Per the germline V gene, CDR1 is MGHDK and CDR2 is SYGVNS. CDR3 DNA: TGTGCCGCAACTAGCGGGTACGGCCTCAGCTCCTACAATGAGCAGTTCTTC. Residues: CAATSGYGLSSYNEQFF.

The chain employs TRBV4-1 and TRBJ2-5; 9 nucleotides agree with TRBD2. The trim removed 2 bases at V and 2 bases at J, leaving 18 bases unmatched. The CDR3 totals 20 residues. Germline values: CDR1 MGHRA, CDR2 YSYEKL. The CDR3 DNA reads as TGCGCCAGCAGCCAAAGGGCCCTAGCGGGGAGTCTAGGGCCTCAAGAGACCCAGTACTTC. Residues: CASSQRALAGSLGPQETQYF.

The chain couples TRBV6-5 to TRBJ1-5; 10 bases map to TRBD1. CDR1 and CDR2 from the germline V gene are MNHEY and SVGAGI. The CDR3 runs to 15 residues. The V gene end was trimmed by 4 bases and the J gene end by 4 bases; junction bases not matched to a gene: 4. CDR3 amino acids: CASSWDRGSNQPQHF. The CDR3 DNA sequence: TGTGCCAGCAGTTGGGACAGGGGTAGTAATCAGCCCCAGCATTTT.

This chain links TRBV5-1 with TRBJ2-7; 7 positions agree with TRBD2. Germline assignment: CDR1 SGHRS and CDR2 YFSETQ. V lost 6 bases, J lost 2 bases, and 11 bases stayed unmatched. This CDR3 spans 15 amino acids. CDR3 in DNA: TGCGCCAGCAAGAAGGGGAGGGACCTCCCCTACGAGCAGTACTTC. Protein product: CASKKGRDLPYEQYF.

V gene TRBV27 combines with J gene TRBJ1-4, with 9 bases lining up with TRBD1. The junction had 10 bases not matched to a gene; V was cut back by 2 bases and J by 12 bases. In germline, CDR1 is MNHEY, CDR2 SMNVEV (reference sequence). The CDR3 sequence is 15 residues long. The CDR3 protein is CASSLGPRDRAELFF. The CDR3 nucleotides are TGTGCCAGCAGTTTAGGCCCCCGGGACAGGGCGGAACTGTTTTTT.

The rearrangement joins TRBV28 to TRBJ2-2; D remains ambiguous. This CDR3 is built from 13 residues. Trimming took off 2 bases at V and 3 bases at J, with 4 bases between the two ends. CDR1 and CDR2 from the germline V gene are MDHEN and SYDVKM. CDR3 sequence: CASSLQYTGELFF. The CDR3 DNA reads as TGTGCCAGCAGTTTACAGTACACCGGGGAGCTGTTTTTT.

This sequence joins TRBV10-3 and TRBJ1-1; TRBD1 matches at 7 bases. The V segment lost 4 bases and the J segment 5 bases; nucleotides outside the gene matches: 7. CDR3 size: 14 residues. Germline assignment: CDR1 ENHRY and CDR2 SYGVKD. In DNA form, the CDR3 reads TGTGCCATCAGTGGAGACAGGGTCGGGACTGAAGCTTTCTTT. Residues: CAISGDRVGTEAFF.

This chain connects TRBV4-2 to TRBJ2-1; weak D call: TRBD2 (5 bases). Per germline, CDR1 LGHNA and CDR2 YNFKEQ. With 4 bases removed from V and 2 bases from J, the gap between germline ends came to 18 bases. The CDR3 is 17 amino acids. CDR3 amino acids: CASSPLRASETYNEQFF. DNA of the CDR3: TGTGCCAGCAGCCCCCTGAGGGCCTCGGAGACCTACAATGAGCAGTTCTTC.

V usage is TRBV5-1 and J usage is TRBJ1-1, with D maybe TRBD1 (6 bases). The germline gives CDR1 SGHRS, CDR2 YFSETQ. The V gene lost 0 bases and the J gene lost 3 bases, with 18 bases spanning the gap. The CDR3 has 17 amino acids. CDR3 in DNA: TGCGCCAGCAGCTTGGCCCCGGGCAGGGGATCGGACACTGAAGCTTTCTTT. Protein sequence: CASSLAPGRGSDTEAFF.

This rearrangement joins TRBV5-6 to TRBJ2-2; D possibly corresponds to TRBD1 (6 bases). The ends were cut back, 2 bases at V and 6 bases at J, with 11 bases in the middle. This CDR3 region has 14 residues. Germline loops: CDR1 SGHDT, CDR2 YYEEEE. CDR3 amino acids: CASSFFRGSGELFF. The CDR3, as DNA: TGTGCCAGCAGCTTCTTCAGGGGCTCCGGGGAGCTGTTTTTT.